This TCR beta chain derives from a study of T cell responses to AZD1222 COVID-19 vaccine. General study findings and limits: The donor group comprised mostly white British people and more females; the analysis possibly underestimated clonal diversity. A reported finding is that nearly half of spike-specific TCRs target unmutated variant regions. Spike-specific TCR depth and breadth grew after two AZD1222 doses. Vaccine-related CD4 TCRs covered spike, predominating at 160-218 and 743-854.

The assay was immunoSEQ multiplex PCR, and TCRdb's table has in-frame clones only and misses some. There are about 120,000 clones in the sample; around 90% occur only once, and around 8.6% lies in the top ten. A note on this clone: Antigen unknown.

Germline V CDR1 and CDR2: SGDLS, YYNGEE. V lost 1 base to trimming and J lost 4 bases, with 8 bases between them. The CDR3 contains 13 residues. The chain links TRBV9 to TRBJ1-1, with D tentatively TRBD1 (6 bases). This specimen was peripheral blood, taken on day 0 of AZD1222 vaccination. The sequence derives from an adult in good health. The CDR3 here is CASSVTQGTEAFF. For the CDR3, the DNA is TGTGCCAGCAGCGTAACACAGGGCACTGAAGCTTTCTTT.